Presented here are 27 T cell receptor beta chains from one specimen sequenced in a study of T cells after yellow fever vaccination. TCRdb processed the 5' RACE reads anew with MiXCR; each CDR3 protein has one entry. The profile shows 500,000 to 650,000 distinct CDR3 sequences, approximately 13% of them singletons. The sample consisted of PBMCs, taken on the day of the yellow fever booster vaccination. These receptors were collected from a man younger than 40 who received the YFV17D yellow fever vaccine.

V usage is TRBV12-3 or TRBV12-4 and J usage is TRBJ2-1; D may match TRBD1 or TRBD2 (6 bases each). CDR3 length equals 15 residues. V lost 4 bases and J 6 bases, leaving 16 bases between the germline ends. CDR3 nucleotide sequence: TGTGCCAGCAGTTCCGGGGGCAGCGTATCCAATGAGCAGTTCTTC. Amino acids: CASSSGGSVSNEQFF.

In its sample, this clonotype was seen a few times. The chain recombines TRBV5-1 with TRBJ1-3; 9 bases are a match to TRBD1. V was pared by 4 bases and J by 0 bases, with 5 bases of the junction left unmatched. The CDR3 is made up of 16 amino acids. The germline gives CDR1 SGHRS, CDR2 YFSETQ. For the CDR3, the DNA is TGCGCCAGCAGCCCCGGACAGGGGAGCTCTGGAAACACCATATATTTT. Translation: CASSPGQGSSGNTIYF.

CDR3 in DNA: TGTGCCAGCAGTCAGACTAGCGGGAGTACGTACGAGCAGTACTTC. Amino acids: CASSQTSGSTYEQYF. The genes are TRBV6-1 and TRBJ2-7, with 12 bases aligning to TRBD2. The CDR3 is 15 amino acids. V shed 5 bases and J 4 bases; nucleotides not matched to a gene: 6. Germline CDR1 MNHNS, CDR2 SASEGT.

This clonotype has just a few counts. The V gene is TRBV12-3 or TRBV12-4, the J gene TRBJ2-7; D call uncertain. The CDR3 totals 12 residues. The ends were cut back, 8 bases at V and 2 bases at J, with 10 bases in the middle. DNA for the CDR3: TGTGCCAGCTCCGTCGTTCCCTACGAGCAGTACTTC. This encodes CASSVVPYEQYF.

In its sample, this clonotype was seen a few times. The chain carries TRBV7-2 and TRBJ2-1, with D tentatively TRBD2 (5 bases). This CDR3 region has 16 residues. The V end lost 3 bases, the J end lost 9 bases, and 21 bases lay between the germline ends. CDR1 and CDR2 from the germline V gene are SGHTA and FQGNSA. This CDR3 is CASSFSAGVGNGEQFF. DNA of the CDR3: TGTGCCAGCAGCTTTAGCGCCGGGGTCGGAAACGGTGAGCAGTTCTTC.

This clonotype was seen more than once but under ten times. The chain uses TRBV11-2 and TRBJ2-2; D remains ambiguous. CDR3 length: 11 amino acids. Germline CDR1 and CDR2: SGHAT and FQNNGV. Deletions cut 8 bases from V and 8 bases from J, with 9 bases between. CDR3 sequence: CASPRSGELFF. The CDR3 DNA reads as TGTGCCAGCCCTCGGTCGGGGGAGCTGTTTTTT.

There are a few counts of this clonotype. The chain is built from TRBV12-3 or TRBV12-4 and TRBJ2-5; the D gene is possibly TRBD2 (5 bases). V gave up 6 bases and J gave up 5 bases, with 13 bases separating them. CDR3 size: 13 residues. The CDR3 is CASSPVWEETQYF. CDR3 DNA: TGTGCCAGCAGCCCGGTTTGGGAGGAGACCCAGTACTTC.

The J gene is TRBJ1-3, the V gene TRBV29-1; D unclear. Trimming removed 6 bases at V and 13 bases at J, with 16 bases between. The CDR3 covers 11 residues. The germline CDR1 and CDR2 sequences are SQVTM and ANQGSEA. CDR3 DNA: TGCAGCGTCAAGACCGGAATAGGGATATATTTT. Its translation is CSVKTGIGIYF.

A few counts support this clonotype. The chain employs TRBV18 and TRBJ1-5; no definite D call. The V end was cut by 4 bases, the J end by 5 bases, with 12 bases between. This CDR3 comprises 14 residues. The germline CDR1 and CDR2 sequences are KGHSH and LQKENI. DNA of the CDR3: TGTGCCAGCTCACTTACGGACCGTGATCAGCCCCAGCATTTT. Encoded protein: CASSLTDRDQPQHF.

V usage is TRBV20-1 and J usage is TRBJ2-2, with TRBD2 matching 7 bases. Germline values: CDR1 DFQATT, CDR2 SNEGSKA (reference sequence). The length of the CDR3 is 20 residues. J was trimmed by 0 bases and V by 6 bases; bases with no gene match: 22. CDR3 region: CSAGGVSAGESITNTGELFF. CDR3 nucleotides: TGCAGTGCCGGCGGGGTCAGTGCGGGAGAATCAATCACGAACACCGGGGAGCTGTTTTTT.

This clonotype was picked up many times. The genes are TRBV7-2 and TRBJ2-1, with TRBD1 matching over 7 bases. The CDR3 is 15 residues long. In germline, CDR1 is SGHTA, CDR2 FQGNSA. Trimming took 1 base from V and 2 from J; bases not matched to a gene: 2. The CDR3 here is CASSLDRGTYNEQFF. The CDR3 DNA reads TGTGCCAGCAGCTTAGACAGGGGCACCTACAATGAGCAGTTCTTC.

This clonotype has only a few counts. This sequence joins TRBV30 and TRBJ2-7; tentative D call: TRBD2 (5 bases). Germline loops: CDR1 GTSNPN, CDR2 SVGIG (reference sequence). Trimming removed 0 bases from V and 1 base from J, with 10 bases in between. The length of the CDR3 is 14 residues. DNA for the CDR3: TGTGCCTGGAGTGTACTAGGCAGATCCTACGAGCAGTACTTC. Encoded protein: CAWSVLGRSYEQYF.

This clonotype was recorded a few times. CDR3 nucleotides: TGTGCCAGCAGCGCCTGGGAGTTGTCGAACACCGGGGAGCTGTTTTTT. This gives the protein CASSAWELSNTGELFF. The chain links TRBV9 to TRBJ2-2; D is perhaps TRBD2 (5 bases). Germline V gene sequence: CDR1 SGDLS, CDR2 YYNGEE. V was trimmed by 3 bases and J by 0 bases, leaving 12 bases between them. CDR3 length equals 16 residues. The full variable domain, its missing parts supplied by reference TRBV9 and TRBJ2-2, is DSGVTQTPKHLITATGQRVTLRCSPRSGDLSVYWYQQSLDQGLQFLIQYYNGEERAKGNILERFSAQQFPDLHSELNLSSLELGDSALYFCASSAWELSNTGELFFGEGSRLTVL.

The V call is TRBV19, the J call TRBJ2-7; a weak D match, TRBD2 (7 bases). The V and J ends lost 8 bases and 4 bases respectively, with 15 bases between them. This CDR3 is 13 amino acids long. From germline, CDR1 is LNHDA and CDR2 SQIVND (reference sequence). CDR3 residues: CASGPGGAYEQYF. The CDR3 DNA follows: TGTGCCAGTGGACCTGGGGGGGCTTACGAGCAGTACTTC. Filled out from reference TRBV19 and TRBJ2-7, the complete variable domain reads DGGITQSPKYLFRKEGQNVTLSCEQNLNHDAMYWYRQDPGQGLRLIYYSQIVNDFQKGDIAEGYSVSREKKESFPLTVTSAQKNPTAFYLCASGPGGAYEQYFGPGTRLTVT.

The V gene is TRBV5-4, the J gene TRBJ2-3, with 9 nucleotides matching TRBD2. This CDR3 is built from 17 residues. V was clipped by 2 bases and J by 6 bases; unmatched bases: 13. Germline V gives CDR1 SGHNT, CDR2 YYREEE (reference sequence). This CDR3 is CASSFPTSGVLRDTQYF. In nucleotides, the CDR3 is TGTGCCAGCAGCTTCCCGACTAGCGGAGTTCTCAGGGATACGCAGTATTTT.

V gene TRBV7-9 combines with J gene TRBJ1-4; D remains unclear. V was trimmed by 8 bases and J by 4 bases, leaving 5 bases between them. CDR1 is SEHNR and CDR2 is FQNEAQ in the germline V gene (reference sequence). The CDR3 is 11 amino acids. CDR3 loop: CASVNNEKLFF. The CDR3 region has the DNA TGTGCCAGCGTCAATAATGAAAAACTGTTTTTT. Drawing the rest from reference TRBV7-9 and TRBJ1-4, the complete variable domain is DTGVSQNPRHKITKRGQNVTFRCDPISEHNRLYWYRQTLGQGPEFLTYFQNEAQLEKSRLLSDRFSAERPKGSFSTLEIQRTEQGDSAMYLCASVNNEKLFFGSGTQLSVL.

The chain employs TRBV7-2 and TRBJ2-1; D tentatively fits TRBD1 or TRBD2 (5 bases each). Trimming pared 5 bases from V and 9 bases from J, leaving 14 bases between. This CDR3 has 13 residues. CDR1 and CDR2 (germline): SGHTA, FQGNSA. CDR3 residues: CASSPARDGEQFF. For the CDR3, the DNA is TGTGCCAGCAGCCCGGCCCGGGACGGTGAGCAGTTCTTC. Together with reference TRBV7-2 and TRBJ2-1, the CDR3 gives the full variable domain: GAGVSQSPSNKVTEKGKDVELRCDPISGHTALYWYRQSLGQGLEFLIYFQGNSAPDKSGLPSDRFSAERTGGSVSTLTIQRTQQEDSAVYLCASSPARDGEQFFGPGTRLTVL.

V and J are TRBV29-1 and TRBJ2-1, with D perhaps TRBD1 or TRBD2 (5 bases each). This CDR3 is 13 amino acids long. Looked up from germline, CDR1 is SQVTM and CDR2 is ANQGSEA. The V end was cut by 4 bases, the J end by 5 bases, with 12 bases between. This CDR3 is CSVALGRNNEQFF. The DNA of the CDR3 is TGCAGCGTTGCGTTGGGACGCAACAATGAGCAGTTCTTC.

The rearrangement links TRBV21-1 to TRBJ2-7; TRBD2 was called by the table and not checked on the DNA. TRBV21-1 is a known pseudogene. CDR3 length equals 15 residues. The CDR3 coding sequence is TGTGCCAGCAGCAAAGGAGGGACGACCCTATACGAGCAGTACTTC. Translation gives CASSKGGTTLYEQYF.

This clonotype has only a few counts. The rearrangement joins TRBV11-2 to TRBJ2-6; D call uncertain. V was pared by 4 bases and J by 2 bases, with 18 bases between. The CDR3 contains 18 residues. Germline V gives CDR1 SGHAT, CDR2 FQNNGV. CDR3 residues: CASSSPDGKLAGANVLTF. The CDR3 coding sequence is TGTGCCAGCAGCTCCCCGGACGGTAAACTGGCTGGGGCCAACGTCCTGACTTTC.

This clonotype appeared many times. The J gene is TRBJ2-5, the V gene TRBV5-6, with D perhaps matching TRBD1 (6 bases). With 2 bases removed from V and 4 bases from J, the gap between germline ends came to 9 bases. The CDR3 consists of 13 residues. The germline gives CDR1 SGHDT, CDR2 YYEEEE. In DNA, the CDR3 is TGTGCCAGCAGCTTCGGCAGGGGAGAGACCCAGTACTTC. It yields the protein CASSFGRGETQYF.

CDR3 amino acids: CASSIETGQKTQYF. CDR3 nucleotides: TGTGCCAGTAGTATAGAGACAGGTCAAAAGACCCAGTACTTC. This chain links TRBV19 with TRBJ2-5; the D gene is possibly TRBD1 (6 bases). The V gene's germline CDR1 is LNHDA and CDR2 SQIVND (reference sequence). V lost 0 bases, J lost 6 bases, and 11 bases lay in between. The CDR3 has 14 amino acids.

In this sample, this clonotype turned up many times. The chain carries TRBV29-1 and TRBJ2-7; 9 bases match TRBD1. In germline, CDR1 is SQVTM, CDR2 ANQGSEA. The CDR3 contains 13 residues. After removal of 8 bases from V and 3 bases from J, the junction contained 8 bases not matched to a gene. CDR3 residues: CSTSGQGDYEQYF. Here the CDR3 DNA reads TGCAGCACCTCGGGACAGGGAGACTACGAGCAGTACTTC.

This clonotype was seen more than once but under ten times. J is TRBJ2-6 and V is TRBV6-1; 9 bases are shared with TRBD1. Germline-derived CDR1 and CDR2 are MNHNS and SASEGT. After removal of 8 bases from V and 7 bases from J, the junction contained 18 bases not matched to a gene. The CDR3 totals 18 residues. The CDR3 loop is CASVNRGQGTLTANVLTF. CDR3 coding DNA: TGTGCCAGCGTAAACAGGGGGCAGGGTACCCTTACTGCCAACGTCCTGACTTTC.

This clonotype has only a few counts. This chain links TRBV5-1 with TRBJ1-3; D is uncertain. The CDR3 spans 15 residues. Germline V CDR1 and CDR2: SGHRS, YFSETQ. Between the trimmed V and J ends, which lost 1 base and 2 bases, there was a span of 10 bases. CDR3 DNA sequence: TGCGCCAGCAGCTTGTTATCAGGAGCTGGAAACACCATATATTTT. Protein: CASSLLSGAGNTIYF.

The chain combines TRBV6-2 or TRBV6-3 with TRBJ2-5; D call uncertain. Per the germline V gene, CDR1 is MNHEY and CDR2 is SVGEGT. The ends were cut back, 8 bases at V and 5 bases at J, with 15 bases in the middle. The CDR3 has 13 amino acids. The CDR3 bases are TGTGCCAGCGCGCGTCCCCCTACTGAGACCCAGTACTTC. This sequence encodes CASARPPTETQYF.

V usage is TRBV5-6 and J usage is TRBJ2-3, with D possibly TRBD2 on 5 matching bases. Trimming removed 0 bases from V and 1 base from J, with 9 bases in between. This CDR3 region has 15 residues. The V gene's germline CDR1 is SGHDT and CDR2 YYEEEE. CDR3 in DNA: TGTGCCAGCAGCTTGGTAGGGAGACGCACAGATACGCAGTATTTT. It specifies CASSLVGRRTDTQYF.